A selection of T cell receptor beta chains follows, all from one sample in a study of blood T cell repertoires in COVID-19. Here immunoSEQ multiplex PCR was the method, and the copy in TCRdb shows in-frame clones only, minus some. This sample yields roughly 80,000 clones, of which more than 70% are seen a single time; 6% to 7.5% belongs to the top ten. The sequencing sample was made of peripheral blood. Source of these receptors: a woman at least 80 years old with acute or convalescent COVID-19. Both conserved end residues are part of each CDR3. A D gene is named only where the DNA matches it firmly. Only some rows state a clone size, as once, few, many or a class for expanded clones.

cdr3_length	v_call	j_call	d_call	clone_size	cdr3_aa	cdr3_nt
16	TRBV9	TRBJ2-7	NA	NA	CASSVGVGPQSYEQYF	TGTGCCAGCAGCGTAGGGGTGGGGCCCCAGTCCTACGAGCAGTACTTC
16	TRBV4-3	TRBJ1-1	NA	NA	CASSQDLTRGNTEAFF	TGCGCCAGCAGCCAAGACCTAACCAGGGGCAACACTGAAGCTTTCTTT
13	TRBV28	TRBJ2-7	NA	once	CASRPDRSYEQYF	TGTGCCAGCAGACCAGACAGGAGCTACGAGCAGTACTTC
15	TRBV5-4	TRBJ2-3	NA	NA	CASSPGRGTTDTQYF	TGTGCCAGCAGCCCCGGCCGGGGGACGACAGATACGCAGTATTTT
16	TRBV7-2	TRBJ2-3	TRBD2	NA	CASSYGTSGSSDTQYF	TGTGCCAGCAGTTATGGGACTAGCGGGAGTTCTGATACGCAGTATTTT
14	TRBV6-2/TRBV6-3	TRBJ1-1	NA	NA	CASSYQGLNTEAFF	TGTGCCAGCAGTTATCAGGGGCTGAACACTGAAGCTTTCTTT
16	TRBV23-1	TRBJ2-3	TRBD2	NA	CASTQRCGGNADTQYF	TGCGCCAGCACCCAGCGATGCGGGGGGAACGCAGATACGCAGTATTTT
14	TRBV11-2	TRBJ2-5	TRBD1	once	CASSSGGRGETQYF	TGTGCCAGCAGCTCAGGGGGCCGTGGAGAGACCCAGTACTTC
15	TRBV7-2	TRBJ2-1	TRBD1	NA	CASSLRTGVGNEQFF	TGTGCCAGCAGCCTCAGGACAGGGGTGGGGAATGAGCAGTTCTTC
16	TRBV11-2	TRBJ2-7	TRBD2	NA	CASSSWGGGKSYEQYF	TGTGCCAGCAGCTCATGGGGCGGGGGAAAGTCCTACGAGCAGTACTTC
13	TRBV29-1	TRBJ2-5	NA	NA	CSGGAESQETQYF	TGCAGCGGGGGGGCGGAAAGTCAAGAGACCCAGTACTTC
15	TRBV2	TRBJ2-2	NA	NA	CASSEVRLGTGELFF	TGTGCCAGCAGTGAAGTCAGACTCGGAACCGGGGAGCTGTTTTTT
13	TRBV12-3/TRBV12-4	TRBJ1-2	NA	NA	CASTFARGAGYTF	TGTGCCAGCACCTTTGCGCGGGGGGCCGGCTACACCTTC
15	TRBV10-3	TRBJ1-4	NA	few	CAISEIAGVREKLFF	TGTGCCATCAGTGAGATAGCAGGGGTGAGGGAAAAACTGTTTTTT
13	TRBV12-3/TRBV12-4	TRBJ2-5	TRBD2	few	CASSLVLAGTQYF	TGTGCCAGCAGTTTAGTGCTAGCGGGGACCCAGTACTTC
15	TRBV9	TRBJ2-3	NA	NA	CASSVELDLADTQYF	TGTGCCAGCAGCGTAGAACTAGATTTAGCAGATACGCAGTATTTT
19	TRBV4-3	TRBJ2-5	TRBD2	NA	CASSQGLAGSQLPGETQYF	TGCGCCAGCAGCCAAGGGCTAGCGGGGTCTCAACTCCCGGGGGAGACCCAGTACTTC
15	TRBV5-4	TRBJ2-3	TRBD1	NA	CASSETGGATDTQYF	TGTGCCAGCAGCGAAACAGGGGGCGCCACAGATACGCAGTATTTT
15	TRBV5-4	TRBJ2-7	TRBD1	NA	CASSPSGGISYEQYF	TGTGCCAGCAGCCCCTCAGGGGGCATATCCTACGAGCAGTACTTC
14	TRBV30	TRBJ2-3	NA	NA	CAWSVGGGADTQYF	TGTGCCTGGAGTGTTGGAGGGGGCGCAGATACGCAGTATTTT
15	TRBV5-8	TRBJ1-1	NA	NA	CASSLEGRGNTEAFF	TGTGCCAGCAGCTTGGAGGGTAGGGGGAACACTGAAGCTTTCTTT
15	TRBV10-2	TRBJ2-3	NA	NA	CASSEIAGEGDTQYF	TGCGCCAGCAGTGAAATCGCTGGAGAAGGAGATACGCAGTATTTT
13	TRBV12-3/TRBV12-4	TRBJ1-1	NA	once	CASRAARGTEAFF	TGTGCCAGCAGGGCAGCCCGGGGTACTGAAGCTTTCTTT
15	TRBV29-1	TRBJ2-5	NA	NA	CSVMGGPEVSETQYF	TGCAGCGTCATGGGGGGGCCCGAGGTATCGGAGACCCAGTACTTC
14	TRBV19	TRBJ1-2	NA	NA	CASSISRANYGYTF	TGTGCCAGTAGTATAAGCAGGGCTAACTATGGCTACACCTTC
13	TRBV27	TRBJ1-2	TRBD1	NA	CASSPDRDYGYTF	TGTGCCAGCAGTCCTGACAGGGACTATGGCTACACCTTC
19	TRBV6-4	TRBJ1-2	NA	NA	CASSEVRPFGTPLGYGYTF	TGTGCCAGCAGTGAAGTTCGGCCGTTCGGGACACCCTTAGGTTATGGCTACACCTTC
16	TRBV9	TRBJ2-3	TRBD2	NA	CASSHRRAGGPDTQYF	TGTGCCAGCAGCCACCGTAGAGCGGGGGGACCAGATACGCAGTATTTT
15	TRBV7-6	TRBJ2-1	TRBD2	NA	CASSFFLAGDNEQFF	TGTGCCAGCAGCTTCTTTCTAGCGGGAGACAATGAGCAGTTCTTC
13	TRBV19	TRBJ2-5	TRBD1	NA	CATGQGAGETQYF	TGTGCCACTGGTCAGGGGGCTGGGGAGACCCAGTACTTC
13	TRBV19	TRBJ2-7	TRBD1	NA	CASRGDRGGEQYF	TGTGCCAGTAGAGGGGACAGGGGAGGCGAGCAGTACTTC
12	TRBV30	TRBJ1-2	NA	NA	CAWSAPRNGYTF	TGTGCCTGGAGTGCGCCTAGAAATGGCTACACCTTC
14	TRBV25-1	TRBJ1-6	NA	few	CASTRGTPNSPLHF	TGTGCCAGCACCCGTGGGACTCCTAATTCACCCCTCCACTTT
15	TRBV19	TRBJ1-2	NA	few	CASRTSIGADYGYTF	TGTGCCAGTAGGACGAGCATTGGGGCAGACTATGGCTACACCTTC
18	TRBV19	TRBJ1-6	NA	NA	CASSRLSGVHSYNSPLHF	TGTGCCAGTAGTCGCCTTTCGGGGGTCCACTCCTATAATTCACCCCTCCACTTT
16	TRBV30	TRBJ2-5	TRBD2	NA	CAWTSTGRGGRGTQYF	TGTGCCTGGACCTCCACTGGGCGGGGGGGCCGAGGGACCCAGTACTTC
17	TRBV7-2	TRBJ2-3	TRBD2	NA	CASSTGLAGGYTDTQYF	TGTGCCAGCAGCACGGGACTAGCGGGAGGGTACACAGATACGCAGTATTTT
18	TRBV30	TRBJ1-6	TRBD1	once	CAWGGYTGEGGFNSPLHF	TGTGCCTGGGGCGGCTATACAGGGGAAGGAGGTTTTAATTCACCCCTCCACTTT
17	TRBV19	TRBJ1-5	TRBD1	NA	CASSIGGGGARNQPQHF	TGTGCCAGTAGTATAGGCGGAGGGGGCGCTCGAAATCAGCCCCAGCATTTT
15	TRBV5-6	TRBJ1-1	NA	NA	CASSSWAGISTEAFF	TGTGCCAGCAGCTCCTGGGCGGGTATTTCCACTGAAGCTTTCTTT
14	TRBV19	TRBJ2-7	TRBD2	NA	CASSISGSSFEQYF	TGTGCCAGTAGTATAAGCGGGAGTTCGTTCGAGCAGTACTTC
18	TRBV16	TRBJ2-2	NA	NA	CASSQSSRQGGISGELFF	TGTGCCAGCAGCCAATCATCTCGGCAGGGCGGTATAAGCGGGGAGCTGTTTTTT
13	TRBV4-2	TRBJ2-3	NA	few	CASSQTRTDTQYF	TGTGCCAGCAGCCAAACACGCACAGATACGCAGTATTTT
13	TRBV7-9	TRBJ1-3	TRBD1	NA	CASGDRGRNTIYF	TGTGCCAGCGGGGACAGGGGTCGAAACACCATATATTTT
14	TRBV10-2	TRBJ2-1	NA	NA	CASSPITGYNEQFF	TGCGCCAGCAGTCCTATCACGGGCTACAATGAGCAGTTCTTC
15	TRBV19	TRBJ2-2	NA	once	CATRGLPANTGELFF	TGTGCCACCCGAGGGCTCCCCGCGAACACCGGGGAGCTGTTTTTT
16	TRBV3-1/TRBV3-2	TRBJ2-5	NA	NA	CASSQDLVRVEETQYF	TGTGCCAGCAGCCAAGATCTTGTACGAGTGGAAGAGACCCAGTACTTC
13	TRBV18	TRBJ2-4	NA	once	CASSLAEQNIQYF	TGTGCCAGCTCACTAGCGGAACAAAACATTCAGTACTTC